The rows below give T cell receptor beta chains drawn from one sample of a study of CD8 T cells in ankylosing spondylitis. TCRdb re-analysed the 5' RACE reads in MiXCR, keeping a single row per CDR3 protein. The table shows 200,000 to 250,000 distinct CDR3 sequences, with around 16% occurring only once. Specimen: blood, either unsorted or a sorted T cell fraction (not recorded which). The source of these receptors is a male donor with ankylosing spondylitis. Both conserved end residues are part of each CDR3. The D gene is left open where the match is weak. Some rows have no size entry. The others give once, few or many, or a class for an expanded clone.

few	-	TRBJ2-7	TRBV7-9	CASSSLMGDEQYF	TGTGCCAGCAGCTCCTTGATGGGGGACGAGCAGTACTTC
-	-	TRBJ1-1	TRBV5-1	CASSPNSAGHTEAFF	TGCGCCAGCAGCCCGAACAGCGCCGGGCACACTGAAGCTTTCTTT
few	-	TRBJ1-1	TRBV7-9	CASSSREDGNTEAFF	TGTGCCAGCAGCTCCCGAGAAGACGGGAACACTGAAGCTTTCTTT
many	-	TRBJ1-1	TRBV12-3/TRBV12-4	CASSGYGTWRPHF	TGTGCCAGCAGTGGTTACGGGACATGGAGACCCCACTTT
-	TRBD2	TRBJ2-3	TRBV20-1	CSASEREGRLDTQYF	TGCAGTGCTAGTGAGCGGGAGGGTCGACTGGATACGCAGTATTTT
-	-	TRBJ2-2	TRBV24-1	CATSDLGELFF	TGTGCCACCAGTGATTTGGGGGAGCTGTTTTTT
few	-	TRBJ2-1	TRBV6-1	CASSESLIPYNEQFF	TGTGCCAGCAGTGAGAGCTTAATCCCCTACAATGAGCAGTTCTTC
few	-	TRBJ2-3	TRBV6-1	CASSEAPGRGSDTQYF	TGTGCCAGCAGTGAAGCGCCAGGCAGGGGCTCAGATACGCAGTATTTT
-	TRBD2	TRBJ2-3	TRBV19	CATSLGRATDTQYF	TGTGCCACCTCCCTCGGGAGGGCCACAGATACGCAGTATTTT
few	-	TRBJ2-1	TRBV6-2/TRBV6-3	CATHPPRDATHNEQFF	TGTGCCACCCACCCACCCCGGGACGCAACCCACAATGAGCAGTTCTTC
-	-	TRBJ2-5	TRBV6-1	CASSQKRGGQGTQYF	TGTGCCAGCAGCCAAAAGAGGGGGGGCCAAGGGACCCAGTACTTC
-	-	TRBJ2-2	TRBV20-1	CCARDTGQDWTGELFF	TGCTGTGCTAGAGATACGGGGCAGGATTGGACCGGGGAGCTGTTTTTT
few	-	TRBJ2-1	TRBV11-2	CASSLANEQFF	TGTGCCAGCAGCTTAGCCAATGAGCAGTTCTTC
few	-	TRBJ1-1	TRBV20-1	CSAREWTEAFF	TGCAGTGCTAGGGAGTGGACTGAAGCTTTCTTT
-	-	TRBJ2-3	TRBV4-1	CASSQRRSLSTDTQYF	TGCGCCAGCAGCCAAAGAAGGAGCCTAAGCACAGATACGCAGTATTTT
many	-	TRBJ1-5	TRBV7-9	CASSSSGRRYSNQPQHF	TGTGCCAGCAGCTCCAGCGGGCGCCGGTATAGCAATCAGCCCCAGCATTTT
few	-	TRBJ2-2	TRBV11-2	CASSPGLSAGELFF	TGTGCCAGCAGCCCAGGGCTGTCGGCCGGGGAGCTGTTTTTT
-	-	TRBJ2-7	TRBV7-2	CASSSFGYEQYF	TGTGCCAGCTCCTCTTTTGGGTACGAGCAGTACTTC
few	-	TRBJ2-1	TRBV29-1	CSAETRVVYNEQFF	TGCAGCGCAGAGACCCGAGTCGTCTACAATGAGCAGTTCTTC
-	-	TRBJ1-1	TRBV7-9	CASSPQRGRGLGPEAFF	TGTGCCAGCAGCCCTCAAAGAGGCAGGGGCTTGGGCCCTGAAGCTTTCTTT
many	-	TRBJ2-7	TRBV7-9	CASIREGSYEQYF	TGTGCCAGTATCCGAGAGGGAAGCTACGAGCAGTACTTC
many	-	TRBJ1-1	TRBV28	CAASGITASDMNTEAFF	TGTGCCGCAAGCGGGATCACCGCCTCAGACATGAACACTGAAGCTTTCTTT
few	-	TRBJ1-1	TRBV2	CASSEGKNQAEAFF	TGTGCCAGCAGTGAAGGAAAGAATCAGGCTGAAGCTTTCTTT
many	TRBD1	TRBJ2-2	TRBV29-1	CSVEGQGGGELFF	TGCAGCGTTGAAGGACAGGGTGGCGGGGAGCTGTTTTTT
few	TRBD1	TRBJ1-2	TRBV15	CATSRVVGQGLDGYTF	TGTGCCACCAGCAGAGTAGTGGGACAGGGGCTGGATGGCTACACCTTC
-	TRBD2	TRBJ2-7	TRBV20-1	CSADPGTSYEQYF	TGCAGTGCTGATCCGGGGACTAGCTACGAGCAGTACTTC
few	-	TRBJ2-2	TRBV24-1	CATGAGNDGELFF	TGTGCCACCGGGGCGGGGAATGACGGGGAGCTGTTTTTT
-	-	TRBJ1-2	TRBV13	CASILLLGGPMGGYTF	TGTGCCAGCATACTACTTCTGGGGGGCCCGATGGGTGGCTACACCTTC
-	-	TRBJ2-1	TRBV10-3	CAIRGDTYNEQFF	TGTGCCATCCGGGGGGACACCTACAATGAGCAGTTCTTC
-	TRBD2	TRBJ2-1	TRBV11-1	CASSLGDSGAAKDEQFF	TGTGCCAGCAGCTTAGGCGATAGCGGGGCCGCAAAGGATGAGCAGTTCTTC
many	TRBD1	TRBJ2-4	TRBV2	CASSELADRGLTKNIQYF	TGTGCCAGCAGTGAACTAGCGGACAGGGGTCTAACCAAAAACATTCAGTACTTC
-	-	TRBJ2-3	TRBV11-2	CASRPPDRTDTQYF	TGTGCCAGCAGGCCACCGGACAGAACAGATACGCAGTATTTT
-	TRBD2	TRBJ2-1	TRBV7-9	CASSERGDNEQFF	TGTGCCAGCAGCGAGCGGGGGGACAATGAGCAGTTCTTC
-	-	TRBJ2-5	TRBV12-5	CASGEGPAETQYF	TGTGCTAGTGGGGAGGGCCCTGCGGAGACCCAGTACTTC
-	TRBD2	TRBJ2-3	TRBV4-3	CASSQDTGGTDTQYF	TGCGCCAGCAGCCAAGATACGGGGGGAACAGATACGCAGTATTTT
-	-	TRBJ1-1	TRBV4-1	CASSQVTGARAEAFF	TGCGCCAGCAGCCAAGTAACCGGGGCCCGCGCTGAAGCTTTCTTT
-	-	TRBJ2-7	TRBV4-2	CASSQESPYEQYF	TGTGCCAGCAGCCAAGAGTCCCCCTACGAGCAGTACTTC
-	-	TRBJ1-3	TRBV9	CASSVDKDTIYF	TGTGCCAGCAGCGTAGACAAGGACACCATATATTTT
few	-	TRBJ2-7	TRBV7-9	CASSQRTSPTSYEQYF	TGTGCCAGCAGCCAAAGGACAAGCCCTACCTCCTACGAGCAGTACTTC
few	TRBD1	TRBJ2-5	TRBV12-3/TRBV12-4	CASSLQTGGLEETQYF	TGTGCCAGCAGTTTACAGACAGGGGGGTTGGAAGAGACCCAGTACTTC